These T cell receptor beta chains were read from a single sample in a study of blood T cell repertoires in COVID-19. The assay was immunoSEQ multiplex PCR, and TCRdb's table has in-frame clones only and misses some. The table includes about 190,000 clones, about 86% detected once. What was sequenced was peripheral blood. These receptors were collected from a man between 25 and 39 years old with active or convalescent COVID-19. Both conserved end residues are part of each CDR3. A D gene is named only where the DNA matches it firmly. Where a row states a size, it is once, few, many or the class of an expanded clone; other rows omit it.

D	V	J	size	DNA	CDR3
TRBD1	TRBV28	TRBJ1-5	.	TGTGCCAGCAGTCGGACAGGGAACAATCAGCCCCAGCATTTT	CASSRTGNNQPQHF
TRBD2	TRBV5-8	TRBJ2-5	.	TGTGCCAGCAGCTTGGTTAGCGGGTTCCAAGAGACCCAGTACTTC	CASSLVSGFQETQYF
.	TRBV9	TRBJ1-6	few	TGTGCCAGCAGCGCCTGGACAGCCCGAACCGATAATTCACCCCTCCACTTT	CASSAWTARTDNSPLHF
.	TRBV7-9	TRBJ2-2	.	TGTGCCAGCAGCTTAGTGGCTGAGGGGCTGTTTTTT	CASSLVAEGLFF
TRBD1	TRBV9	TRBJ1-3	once	TGTGCCAGCAGCGTAGATATGGGACAGGGTCTTCCTTCTGGAAACACCATATATTTT	CASSVDMGQGLPSGNTIYF
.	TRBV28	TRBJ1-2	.	TGTGCCAGCAGTCCCCCGGACATCCCCTATGGCTACACCTTC	CASSPPDIPYGYTF
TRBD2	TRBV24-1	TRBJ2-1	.	TGTGCCACCAGTGATAGCGGGGCGGGCGGTAATGAGCAGTTCTTC	CATSDSGAGGNEQFF
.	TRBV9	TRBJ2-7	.	TGTGCCAGCAGCGTAGGGTGGGAGAGGGACGAGCAGTACTTC	CASSVGWERDEQYF
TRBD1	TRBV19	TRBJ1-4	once	TGTGCCAGTAGTATAGGCAGGGGGCAGGGATCTAATGAAAAACTGTTTTTT	CASSIGRGQGSNEKLFF
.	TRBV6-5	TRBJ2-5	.	TGTGCCAGCGGTTGGGAGGCCCAGTACTTC	CASGWEAQYF
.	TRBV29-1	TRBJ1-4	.	TGCAGCGTCCTCCCTGAGCCAACTAATGAAAAACTGTTTTTT	CSVLPEPTNEKLFF
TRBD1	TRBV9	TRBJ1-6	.	TGTGCCAGCAGCGCCTTAACAGGGGGCAGCTCACCCCTCCACTTT	CASSALTGGSSPLHF
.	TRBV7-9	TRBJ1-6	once	TGTGCCAGCAGCTTAGTGGTCGGGGGGGATTCACCCCTCCACTTT	CASSLVVGGDSPLHF
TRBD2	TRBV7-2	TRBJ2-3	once	TGTGCCAACCCCCCGGGGGGGAGAGATACGCAGTATTTT	CANPPGGRDTQYF
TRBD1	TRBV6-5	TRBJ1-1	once	TGTGCCAGCAGCCTACGGGACAGGGATGAAGCTTTCTTT	CASSLRDRDEAFF
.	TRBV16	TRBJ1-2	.	TGTGCCAGCAGCCAATCCCAGGGAGGTGGCTACACCTTC	CASSQSQGGGYTF
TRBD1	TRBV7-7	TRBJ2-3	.	TGTGCTAGCAGCTTAGGGACAGGGAATACAGATACGCAGTATTTT	CASSLGTGNTDTQYF
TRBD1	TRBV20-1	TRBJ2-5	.	TGCAGTGCTACGGGACAGTCGACCCAGTACTTC	CSATGQSTQYF
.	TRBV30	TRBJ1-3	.	TGTGCCTGGAGTGCCTGGACACCGAGCTCTGGAAACACCATATATTTT	CAWSAWTPSSGNTIYF
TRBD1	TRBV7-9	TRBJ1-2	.	TGTGCCAGCAGCCTACAGGGGAACGGTGGCTACACCTTC	CASSLQGNGGYTF
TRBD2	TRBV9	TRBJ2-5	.	TGTGCCAGCAGCGTCGGACTAGCGGGAGAGGGGTTCCAAGAGACCCAGTACTTC	CASSVGLAGEGFQETQYF
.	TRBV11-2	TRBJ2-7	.	TGTGCCAGCAGCTTAGGTTTCAGCTCCTACGAGCAGTACTTC	CASSLGFSSYEQYF
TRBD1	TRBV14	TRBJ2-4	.	TGTGCCAGCAGCAATACAGGGGTAGCCAAAAACATTCAGTACTTC	CASSNTGVAKNIQYF
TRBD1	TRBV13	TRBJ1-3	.	TGTGCCAGCAGCTCCGACAGGGACTCTGGAAACACCATATATTTT	CASSSDRDSGNTIYF
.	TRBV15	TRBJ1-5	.	TGTGCCACCCCAATCTCAGGGGATATACACCCGAGTAGCAATCAGCCCCAGCATTTT	CATPISGDIHPSSNQPQHF
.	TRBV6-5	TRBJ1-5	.	TGTGCCAGCAGTTACTCGAGATGGGGGCATCAGCCCCAGCATTTT	CASSYSRWGHQPQHF
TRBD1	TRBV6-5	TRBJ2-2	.	TGTGCCAGCAGTTACGGACAGGGTGGGGACCGGGAGCTGTTTTTT	CASSYGQGGDRELFF
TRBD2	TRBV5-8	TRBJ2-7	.	TGTGCCAGCAGCCCGGGGACTAGCGGGAGTTCCCCACTCTACGAGCAGTACTTC	CASSPGTSGSSPLYEQYF
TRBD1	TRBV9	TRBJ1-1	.	TGTGCCAGCAGTACAGGGGTTGGCACTGAAGCTTTCTTT	CASSTGVGTEAFF
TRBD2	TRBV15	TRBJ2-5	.	TGTGCCACCAGCAGTAACATCCAGCGGCTAGCGGGGGGGCTGGAGACCCAGTACTTC	CATSSNIQRLAGGLETQYF
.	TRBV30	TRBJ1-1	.	TGTGCCTGGGTCGGACAGAACACTGAAGCTTTCTTT	CAWVGQNTEAFF
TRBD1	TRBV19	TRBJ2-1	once	TGTGCCAGTAGTGCAAGACAGGGGATGAACTACAATGAGCAGTTCTTC	CASSARQGMNYNEQFF
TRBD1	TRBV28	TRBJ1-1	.	TGTGCCAGCAGTTTATGGAAGGACAGGGTGAACACTGAAGCTTTCTTT	CASSLWKDRVNTEAFF
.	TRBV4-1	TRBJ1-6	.	TGCGCCAGCAGCCAAGACCCTTACTCCTATAATTCACCCCTCCACTTT	CASSQDPYSYNSPLHF
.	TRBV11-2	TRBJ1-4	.	TGTGCCAGCAGCCAAACAAGGAGGGGCGCAACTAATGAAAAACTGTTTTTT	CASSQTRRGATNEKLFF
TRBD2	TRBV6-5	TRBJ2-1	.	TGTGCCACGACTAGCCCCCCAGGGCGGGAGTCGTTCTTC	CATTSPPGRESFF
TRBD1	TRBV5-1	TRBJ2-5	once	TGCGCCAGCAGCTTGGCCGGGACAGGGGCGGAGACCCAGTACTTC	CASSLAGTGAETQYF
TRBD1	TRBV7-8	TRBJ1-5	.	TGTGCCAGCAGCTCACACTGGGGACAGGGGGTCAATCAGCCCCAGCATTTT	CASSSHWGQGVNQPQHF
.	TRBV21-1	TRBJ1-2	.	TGTGCCAGCAGCCCGAGAGAGGGCTATGGCTACACCTTC	CASSPREGYGYTF
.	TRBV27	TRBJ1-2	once	TGTGCCAGCAGGGGTTTCGCGGATGGCTACACCTTC	CASRGFADGYTF
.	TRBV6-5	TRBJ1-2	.	TGTGCCAGCAGTTACTTCTTCGGTGAGGGCTATGGCTACACCTTC	CASSYFFGEGYGYTF
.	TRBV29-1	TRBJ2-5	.	TGCAGCGTTGAAGATGGAGACTTAGAGACCCAGTACTTC	CSVEDGDLETQYF
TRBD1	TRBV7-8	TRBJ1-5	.	TGTGCCAGCAGCTTAGGATCCGGGACAGGGGACTATCAGCCCCAGCATTTT	CASSLGSGTGDYQPQHF
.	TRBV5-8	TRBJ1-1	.	TGTGCCAGCAGCTTGGCCGCAGGGATGGGGAACACTGAAGCTTTCTTT	CASSLAAGMGNTEAFF
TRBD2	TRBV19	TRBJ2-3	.	TGTGCCAGTAGTAAACTGACTAGCGGGGTCGAGGAGAGAGATACGCAGTATTTT	CASSKLTSGVEERDTQYF
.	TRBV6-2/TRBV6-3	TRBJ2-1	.	TGTGCCAGCAGCCGCCATCAGACTAGTTCCTACAATGAGCAGTTCTTC	CASSRHQTSSYNEQFF
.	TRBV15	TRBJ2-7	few	TGTGCCACCAGCACTTGGGGCGCGGGAAGCTCCTACGAGCAGTACTTC	CATSTWGAGSSYEQYF
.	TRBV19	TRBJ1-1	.	TGTGCCAGTAGTGCCAGACAGCTTGAAGCTTTCTTT	CASSARQLEAFF
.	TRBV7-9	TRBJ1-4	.	TGTGCCAGCAGCCCCCACCGCGGGGCGGCTAATGAAAAACTGTTTTTT	CASSPHRGAANEKLFF
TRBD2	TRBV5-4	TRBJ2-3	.	TGTGCCAGCAGCCCGGGACTAGCGGGAGGAGATACGCAGTATTTT	CASSPGLAGGDTQYF
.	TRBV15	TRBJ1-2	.	TGTGCCACCAGCAGGGGCCTTGATGGCTACACCTTC	CATSRGLDGYTF
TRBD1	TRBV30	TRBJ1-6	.	TGTGCCTGGAGTGTGACAGGGGATTCACCCCTCCACTTT	CAWSVTGDSPLHF
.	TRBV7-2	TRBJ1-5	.	TGTGCCAGCAGCTCTACAAGGACAGCTAATCAGCCCCAGCATTTT	CASSSTRTANQPQHF
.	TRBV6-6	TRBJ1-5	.	TGTGCCAGCAGTCACGTCGGGCGCGGGGCAGGTTCAAATCAGCCCCAGCATTTT	CASSHVGRGAGSNQPQHF
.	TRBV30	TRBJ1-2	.	TGTGCCTGGAGTGCCCACGATCGGCAGGGGTCCGGGTACACCTTC	CAWSAHDRQGSGYTF